This T cell receptor (beta chain) stems from a study of neurological immune-mediated disorders. TCRdb reprocessed the 5' RACE reads with MiXCR, giving one entry per CDR3 protein. The sample consists of 70,000 to 95,000 distinct CDR3 sequences, approximately 13% of them appearing once. The CDR3 has 14 amino acids. The V gene end was trimmed by 6 bases and the J gene end by 2 bases; junction bases not matched to a gene: 2. CDR1 MNHEY and CDR2 SVGEGT come from the germline V gene. In this sample, this clonotype turned up many times. Time point: longitudinal time-point 2. The source material was PBMCs. The V gene is TRBV6-2 or TRBV6-3, the J gene TRBJ2-7; 12 nucleotides align to TRBD2. The sequence came from a female donor with HTLV-1-associated myelopathy (HAM/TSP). The CDR3 loop is CASRLAGGAYEQYF. The CDR3 DNA is TGTGCCAGCAGACTAGCGGGGGGTGCCTACGAGCAGTACTTC.